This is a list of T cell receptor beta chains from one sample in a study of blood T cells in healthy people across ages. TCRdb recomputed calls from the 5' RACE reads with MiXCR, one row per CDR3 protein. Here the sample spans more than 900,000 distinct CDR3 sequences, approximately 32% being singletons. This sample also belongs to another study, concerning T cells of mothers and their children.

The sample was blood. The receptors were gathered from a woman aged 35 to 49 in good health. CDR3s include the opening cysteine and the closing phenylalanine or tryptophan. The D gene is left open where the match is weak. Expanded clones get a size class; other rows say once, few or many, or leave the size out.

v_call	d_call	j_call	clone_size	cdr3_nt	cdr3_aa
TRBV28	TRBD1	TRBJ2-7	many	TGTGCCAGCAGAAACCTCGGTTTGGGACAGGGGTCCTACGAGCAGTACTTC	CASRNLGLGQGSYEQYF
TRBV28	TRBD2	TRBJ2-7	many	TGTGCCAGCAGTTCGGGACTAGCGGGGGTTGAGCAGTACTTC	CASSSGLAGVEQYF
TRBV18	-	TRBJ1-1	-	TGTGCCAGCTCACCAAACCCAGACATGAACACTGAAGCTTTCTTT	CASSPNPDMNTEAFF
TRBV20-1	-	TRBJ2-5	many	TGCAGTGCTAGGGGCAGGGAAGAGACCCAGTACTTC	CSARGREETQYF
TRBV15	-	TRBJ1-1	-	TGTGCCACCAGCAGAGAGCAGGGGAATACTGAAGCTTTCTTT	CATSREQGNTEAFF
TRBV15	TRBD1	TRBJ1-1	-	TGTGCCGCGGGGACAGCGAACACTGAAGCTTTCTTT	CAAGTANTEAFF
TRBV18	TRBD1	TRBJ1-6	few	TGTGCCAGCTCACCAGGGACAGCGTATAATTCACCCCTCCACTTT	CASSPGTAYNSPLHF
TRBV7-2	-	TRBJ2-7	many	TGTGCCAGCAGTTCGAGCTCCTACGAGCAGTACTTC	CASSSSSYEQYF
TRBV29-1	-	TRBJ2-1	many	TGCAGCGTTGGGCCCCGTGGCGTCTACAATGAGCAGTTCTTC	CSVGPRGVYNEQFF
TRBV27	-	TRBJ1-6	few	TGTGCCAGCAGTCTATCGGACAGTTATAATTCACCCCTCCACTTT	CASSLSDSYNSPLHF
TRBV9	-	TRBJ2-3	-	TGTGCCAGCAGCGCGCCAGGGGATACGCAGTATTTT	CASSAPGDTQYF
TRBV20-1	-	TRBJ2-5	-	TGCAGTGCTAGAGATGAGGGGCGCAGAGAGGCCCAGTACTTC	CSARDEGRREAQYF
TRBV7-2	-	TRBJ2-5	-	TGTGCCAGCAGCGTAAATAAGGGCGAGACCCAGTACTTC	CASSVNKGETQYF
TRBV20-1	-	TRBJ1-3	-	TGCAGTGCGTACGGGAAGTCTGGAAACACCATATATTTT	CSAYGKSGNTIYF
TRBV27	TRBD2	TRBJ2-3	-	TGTGCCAGCAGTCCCCGGGTAGCGGGGGGGCCCACAGATACGCAGTATTTT	CASSPRVAGGPTDTQYF
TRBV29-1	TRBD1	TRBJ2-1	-	TGCAGCGTCTCGGGACAGGGGGCCGGAGGCCCAGATACGCAGTTCTTC	CSVSGQGAGGPDTQFF
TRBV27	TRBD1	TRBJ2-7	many	TGTGCCAGCAGTAAGAGACAGGGCACGTTCGAGCAGTACTTC	CASSKRQGTFEQYF
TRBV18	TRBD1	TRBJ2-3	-	TGTGCCAGCTCAGCTTCACAGGGGACAGATACGCAGTATTTT	CASSASQGTDTQYF
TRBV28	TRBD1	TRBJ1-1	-	TGTGCCAGCAGTTCCCGTGGACAGGGATGGACTGAAGCTTTCTTT	CASSSRGQGWTEAFF
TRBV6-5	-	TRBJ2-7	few	TGTGCCAGCAGTTACTCGGCGGTATGGAGCTCCTACGAGCAGTACTTC	CASSYSAVWSSYEQYF
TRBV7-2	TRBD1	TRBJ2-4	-	TGTGCCAGCGCCATCCTCGACAGGGTTCAGGACATTCAGTACTTC	CASAILDRVQDIQYF
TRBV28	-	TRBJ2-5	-	TGTGCCAGCAACGGCAGGGAGGCGTCCTATGAGCAGTACTTC	CASNGREASYEQYF
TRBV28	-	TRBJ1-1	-	TGTGCCGTCGGGGGGGGTGGCACTGAAGCTTTCTTT	CAVGGGGTEAFF
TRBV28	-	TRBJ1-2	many	TGTGCCAGCACCTACGGACTAACCTATGGCTACACCTTC	CASTYGLTYGYTF
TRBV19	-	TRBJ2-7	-	TGTGCCAGTAGTATAGGGGGGAATTCCTACGAGCAGTACTTC	CASSIGGNSYEQYF
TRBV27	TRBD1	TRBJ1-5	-	TGTGCCAGCAGTCCTACCGGGACAGTAAATCCGCCCCAGCATTTT	CASSPTGTVNPPQHF
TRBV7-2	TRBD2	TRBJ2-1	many	TGTGCCAGCAGCTTAGACGGACTAGCGGGGGGGCATGAGCAGTTCTTC	CASSLDGLAGGHEQFF
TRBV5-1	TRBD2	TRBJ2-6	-	TGCGCCAGCAGCATGGGACTAGCGGGGGGATCTGGGGCCAACGTCCGGAATTTC	CASSMGLAGGSGANVRNF
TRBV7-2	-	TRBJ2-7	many	TGTGCCAGCAGCTTATCGGGGACCTACGAGCAGTACTTC	CASSLSGTYEQYF
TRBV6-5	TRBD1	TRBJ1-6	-	TGTGCCAGCAGTTACTCCGACAGGGCGGTTCATCCCCTCCACTTT	CASSYSDRAVHPLHF
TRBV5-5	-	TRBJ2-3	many	TGTGCCAGCAGCATCGGATCTACGGGGGGACAAGTCTCAGATACGCAGTATTTT	CASSIGSTGGQVSDTQYF
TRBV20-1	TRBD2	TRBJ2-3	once	TGCAGTGCGAATAGCGGGGGCCCTGGGACAGATACGCAGTATTTT	CSANSGGPGTDTQYF
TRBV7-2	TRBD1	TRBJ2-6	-	TGTGCCAGCACCACCGGGACAGGGGGCGCTGGGGCCAACGTCCTGACTTTC	CASTTGTGGAGANVLTF
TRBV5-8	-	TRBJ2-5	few	TGTGCCAGCAGCGGCGGTTACACTCTCGAGCGGTACTTC	CASSGGYTLERYF
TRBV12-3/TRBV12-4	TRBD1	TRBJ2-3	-	TGTGCCAGCAGTTGGATGACAGGGGGCACAGATATGCAGTATTTT	CASSWMTGGTDMQYF
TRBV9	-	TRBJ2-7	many	TGTGCCAGCAGCGTAGGACAGTATGCCTACGAGCAGTACTTC	CASSVGQYAYEQYF
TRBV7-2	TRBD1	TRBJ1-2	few	TGTGCCAGCAGCTTACAGGGACAGGGTATTTATGGCTACACCTTC	CASSLQGQGIYGYTF
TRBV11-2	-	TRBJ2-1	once	TGTGCCAGCAGCTTAGATGTTAGAGCGCAGTTCTTC	CASSLDVRAQFF
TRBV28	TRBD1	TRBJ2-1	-	TGTGCCAGCAGTCCCGGACAGGGCAAGGCCGAGCAGTTCTTC	CASSPGQGKAEQFF
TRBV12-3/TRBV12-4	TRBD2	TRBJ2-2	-	TGTGCCAGCAGTTCTAGCGGGGGTAGCGGGGAGCTGTTTTTT	CASSSSGGSGELFF
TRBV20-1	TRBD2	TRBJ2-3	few	TGCAGTGCTATAGGGAGCGGGGGTAGCACAGATACGCAGTATTTT	CSAIGSGGSTDTQYF